These 2 T cell receptor beta chains came from one sample sequenced in a study of Ad26.COV2.S vaccination and SARS-CoV-2 variants. Some clones are missing from TCRdb's copy, which holds only in-frame ones; the method was immunoSEQ multiplex PCR. The table has hundreds of thousands of clones, roughly 90% seen once. Treatment described: around 19 received Ad26.COV2.S at low or high dose, single or two shots; several received placebo; per-sample allocation not given. Samples were taken on day 63 after the first vaccine or placebo injection. The sample was peripheral blood, taken in a trial of Ad26.COV2.S vaccine versus placebo. These TCRs come from a person between 18 and 65 years old who received the Ad26.COV2.S COVID-19 vaccine or a placebo.

The chain couples TRBV6-5 to TRBJ1-1; no definite D call. CDR1 is MNHEY and CDR2 is SVGAGI in the germline V gene. The CDR3 is 14 residues long. Trimming shortened V by 5 bases and J by 6 bases, and 16 bases separated the two germline ends. The CDR3 DNA sequence: TGTGCCAGCAGTCCCCGGACCCGGCCACCTGAAGCTTTCTTT. This translates into CASSPRTRPPEAFF.

The chain carries TRBV6-6 and TRBJ1-5; D gene uncertain. V lost 7 bases and J 2 bases, leaving 9 bases between the germline ends. The CDR3 runs 13 residues. CDR1 is MNHNY, CDR2 SVGAGI, per germline (reference sequence). CDR3 sequence: CASTKAGNQPQHF. In DNA form, the CDR3 reads TGTGCCAGCACTAAAGCTGGCAATCAGCCCCAGCATTTT.